Listed below are T cell receptor beta chains from one sample, sequenced in a study of blood T cells in healthy people across ages. TCRdb re-called the 5' RACE reads through MiXCR, storing one row per CDR3 protein. The sample has hundreds of thousands of distinct CDR3 sequences, more than 55% seen once; the top ten hold roughly 25%. The sequencing input was blood. The receptors shown here come from a man aged 35-49 years in good health. Both conserved end residues are part of each CDR3. A D gene is named only where the DNA matches it firmly. Size values are once, few and many counts, or a class for expanded clones, and some rows have none.

j_call	v_call	d_call	clone_size	cdr3_aa	cdr3_nt
TRBJ1-5	TRBV6-6	TRBD1	-	CASSPHGTGVVQPQHF	TGTGCCAGCAGTCCGCACGGGACAGGGGTTGTCCAGCCCCAGCATTTT
TRBJ2-3	TRBV6-5	TRBD2	few	CASSGRAYTDTQYF	TGTGCCAGCAGCGGGAGGGCGTACACAGATACGCAGTATTTT
TRBJ2-4	TRBV10-3	-	-	CATSEEHPVGEQYF	TGTGCCACCAGTGAGGAACACCCCGTAGGGGAGCAGTACTTC
TRBJ2-7	TRBV20-1	-	-	CSAPRAGHYEQYF	TGCAGTGCTCCCAGGGCAGGACACTACGAGCAGTACTTC
TRBJ2-5	TRBV28	-	few	CASSLSGSFYPQETQYF	TGTGCCAGCAGTTTAAGTGGTAGTTTTTACCCACAAGAGACCCAGTACTTC
TRBJ2-7	TRBV28	-	-	CASSFHSAYEQYF	TGTGCCAGCAGTTTCCACAGCGCCTACGAGCAGTACTTC
TRBJ2-1	TRBV28	-	once	CASSEDEQFF	TGTGCCAGCAGTGAAGATGAGCAGTTCTTC
TRBJ1-2	TRBV4-2	-	many	CASSQEMRDYGYTF	TGTGCCAGCAGCCAAGAGATGAGGGACTATGGCTACACCTTC
TRBJ2-5	TRBV4-2	TRBD2	-	CASSDSGIQEETQYF	TGTGCCAGCAGCGATAGCGGGATACAAGAAGAGACCCAGTACTTC
TRBJ2-3	TRBV19	-	-	CASGVSTDTQYF	TGTGCCAGTGGTGTCTCCACAGATACGCAGTATTTT
TRBJ2-7	TRBV29-1	TRBD1	once	CSVAPGQGYEQYF	TGCAGCGTTGCTCCTGGACAGGGCTACGAGCAGTACTTC
TRBJ2-1	TRBV7-2	TRBD2	-	CASSYTSGGARNEQFF	TGTGCCAGCAGCTACACTAGCGGGGGGGCTCGGAATGAGCAGTTCTTC
TRBJ1-1	TRBV20-1	-	-	CSASLQDTRSNEAFF	TGCAGTGCTAGTCTACAGGACACGAGGAGTAATGAAGCTTTCTTT
TRBJ2-1	TRBV20-1	TRBD1	many	CSARPGQGGDEQFF	TGCAGTGCTAGACCGGGACAGGGGGGCGATGAGCAGTTCTTC
TRBJ2-7	TRBV4-2	TRBD2	-	CASSQDGGRREGLYEQYF	TGTGCCAGCAGCCAAGATGGTGGCAGGCGGGAGGGCCTCTACGAGCAGTACTTC
TRBJ2-1	TRBV11-3	-	once	CASGTAYNEQFF	TGTGCCAGCGGAACAGCCTACAATGAGCAGTTCTTC
TRBJ2-1	TRBV12-3/TRBV12-4	-	few	CASSQRGNEQFF	TGTGCCAGCAGCCAACGCGGGAATGAGCAGTTCTTC
TRBJ2-5	TRBV9	-	-	CASSVELYVINEQYF	TGTGCCAGCAGCGTAGAGTTGTACGTGATCAATGAGCAGTACTTC
TRBJ1-1	TRBV9	-	-	CASGISTEAFF	TGTGCCAGCGGTATCAGCACTGAAGCTTTCTTT
TRBJ2-1	TRBV12-5	-	-	CASGLVRGRQFF	TGTGCTAGTGGTTTGGTAAGGGGTCGGCAGTTCTTC
TRBJ1-4	TRBV6-5	TRBD1	-	CASGYRPTPGTVRGEKLFF	TGTGCCAGCGGTTACCGGCCTACTCCAGGGACAGTGCGGGGTGAAAAACTGTTTTTT
TRBJ2-7	TRBV7-2	-	-	CASTKGSGPYEQYF	TGTGCCAGCACCAAAGGGAGCGGACCTTACGAGCAGTACTTC
TRBJ2-1	TRBV5-1	TRBD2	-	CASSAAGTSGGLSHNEQFF	TGCGCCAGCAGCGCAGCCGGGACTAGCGGGGGACTGAGCCACAATGAGCAGTTCTTC
TRBJ2-2	TRBV12-3/TRBV12-4	-	-	CASSFGGRTGELFF	TGTGCCAGCAGTTTTGGGGGGCGCACCGGGGAGCTGTTTTTT
TRBJ2-3	TRBV3-1	-	once	CASRLKSDTQYF	TGTGCCAGCAGACTAAAGTCAGATACGCAGTATTTT
TRBJ1-1	TRBV29-1	-	-	CSVHPVTGNTEAFF	TGCAGCGTTCACCCGGTGACAGGGAACACTGAAGCTTTCTTT
TRBJ1-5	TRBV7-9	TRBD1	few	CASSSYLGQGPFSNQPQHF	TGTGCCAGCAGCTCCTACTTGGGACAGGGACCCTTTAGCAATCAGCCCCAGCATTTT
TRBJ2-3	TRBV9	TRBD2	-	CASSGTLLAGTQYF	TGTGCCAGCAGCGGGACTTTACTAGCGGGAACGCAGTATTTT
TRBJ2-1	TRBV7-9	-	few	CASSKGGRSGQFF	TGTGCCAGCAGCAAGGGGGGGAGATCGGGGCAGTTCTTC